This record looks at one T cell receptor beta chain sequence and its context. This sample is part of a study of neoadjuvant anti-PD-1 for oral cavity cancer. Using immunoSEQ multiplex PCR, the repertoire was profiled, and TCRdb retains in-frame clones only, with some absent. The sample consists of 55,000 to 80,000 clones, around four fifths of them appearing once. The starting material was PBMCs, obtained before nivolumab (anti-PD-1) treatment. The clonotype comes from a person between 35 and 79 years old with oral cavity squamous cell carcinoma.

This chain's CDR3 is CASSLLAISYEQYF. CDR3 nucleotides: TGTGCCAGCAGCTTATTAGCGATCTCCTACGAGCAGTACTTC. The chain couples TRBV7-6 to TRBJ2-7, with a weak D call TRBD2 (5 bases). The CDR3 loop spans 14 amino acids. Germline V gene lookup returns CDR1 SGHVS and CDR2 FNYEAQ. V shed 2 bases and J shed 0 bases, with 8 bases lying between them.